This is a list of T cell receptor beta chains from one sample in a study of blood T cells in healthy people across ages. TCRdb called the 5' RACE reads again in MiXCR, with one record for every CDR3 protein. The top ten hold about a fifth of the sample, which has hundreds of thousands of distinct CDR3 sequences, about 42% seen once. Sequenced sample: blood. These receptors all come from a man aged 55 to 69 in good health. Each CDR3 is given with its conserved first and last residue. D genes are given only for firm matches. Size is omitted from some rows. Given values are once, few, many or a class for expanded clones.

>TRBJ2-1|TRBD2|-|TRBV11-1
TGTGCCAGCAGCCTAACTAGCGGGCGACATAATGAGCAGTTCTTC
CASSLTSGRHNEQFF
>TRBJ2-7|-|few|TRBV5-1
TGCGCCAGCAGCCCGGGGTCGGCCGACGAGCAGTACTTC
CASSPGSADEQYF
>TRBJ2-7|-|-|TRBV4-3
TGCGCCAGCAGCCAAGGTGGGGGTTACGACGAGCAGTACTTC
CASSQGGGYDEQYF
>TRBJ2-5|-|-|TRBV7-8
TGTGCCAGCAGCTTCCCGGGGCCGTTTTCAGAGACCCAGTACTTC
CASSFPGPFSETQYF
>TRBJ2-1|-|many|TRBV20-1
TGCAGTGCTAGAGATTTAACAGGCCAGGGGAATGAGCAGTTCTTC
CSARDLTGQGNEQFF
>TRBJ2-1|-|-|TRBV20-1
TGCAGTGCTAGGGGGGGCGGGTGGCAAGAGACCCAGTTCTTC
CSARGGGWQETQFF
>TRBJ2-1|TRBD2|few|TRBV7-2
TGTGCCAGCAGCTTAGTGGGGGGGGTAGTCAATGAGCAGTTCTTC
CASSLVGGVVNEQFF
>TRBJ2-1|-|-|TRBV20-1
TGCAGTGCTAGAGATGCGGGAAAAGAGCCATTGGGTGAGCAGTTCTTC
CSARDAGKEPLGEQFF
>TRBJ1-2|-|-|TRBV9
TGTGCCAGCAGCTCCCGGCAGGGAGCTAACTATGGCTACACCTTC
CASSSRQGANYGYTF
>TRBJ1-1|-|-|TRBV2
TGTGCCAGCAGTGTGAGTCAGGAGAACACTGAAGCTTTCTTT
CASSVSQENTEAFF
>TRBJ1-6|-|-|TRBV12-3/TRBV12-4
TGTACCAGCACTGGGGGGAATTCACCCCTCCACTTT
CTSTGGNSPLHF
>TRBJ2-1|TRBD2|-|TRBV12-3/TRBV12-4
TGTGCCAGCAGTTTCGCCCTAGCGGGGGGGTGTGAGCAGTTCTTC
CASSFALAGGCEQFF
>TRBJ2-1|TRBD2|few|TRBV4-3
TGCGCCAGCAGCCAAGAGCGGGGGGCTTTGAGTGAGCAGTTCTTC
CASSQERGALSEQFF